The source of this T cell receptor beta chain is a study of Graves' ophthalmopathy and Graves' hyperthyroidism. The overall study: Peripheral blood was obtained at first diagnosis, ahead of any treatment.

The study enrolled ophthalmopathy donors with moderate-to-severe activity, CAS ≥3, NOSPECS ≥4 and duration under 3 months. Serum thyroxine and TRAb, along with clinical symptoms, thyroid ultrasound and orbital computed tomography, were what diagnosis relied on. This clonotype was picked up many times. Its cognate antigen is unknown. RNA transcripts served as template for amplifying TCR beta CDR3 sequences. The authors performed first-round RT-PCR with HTBI primers and then a second-round multiplex PCR. TCRdb independently ran MiXCR on the multiplex PCR reads; one entry per CDR3 protein. The table has hundreds of thousands of distinct CDR3 sequences, about 40% seen once; the top ten hold more than 2.5%. Whole-study results and caveats: In blood appeared most of the expanded thyroid clonotypes whose frequency exceeded 0.001.

V shed 0 bases and J shed 6 bases, with 14 bases lying between them. The germline V gene has CDR1 DFQATT and CDR2 SNEGSKA (reference sequence). This CDR3 contains 15 residues. The sample consisted of peripheral blood. V and J are TRBV20-1 and TRBJ1-4; tentatively, D is TRBD1 (5 bases). This receptor was taken from an adult man with Graves' ophthalmopathy. CDR3 DNA sequence: TGCAGTGCTAGAGAGGATCAGGGACGATATGAAAAACTGTTTTTT. It codes for CSAREDQGRYEKLFF.